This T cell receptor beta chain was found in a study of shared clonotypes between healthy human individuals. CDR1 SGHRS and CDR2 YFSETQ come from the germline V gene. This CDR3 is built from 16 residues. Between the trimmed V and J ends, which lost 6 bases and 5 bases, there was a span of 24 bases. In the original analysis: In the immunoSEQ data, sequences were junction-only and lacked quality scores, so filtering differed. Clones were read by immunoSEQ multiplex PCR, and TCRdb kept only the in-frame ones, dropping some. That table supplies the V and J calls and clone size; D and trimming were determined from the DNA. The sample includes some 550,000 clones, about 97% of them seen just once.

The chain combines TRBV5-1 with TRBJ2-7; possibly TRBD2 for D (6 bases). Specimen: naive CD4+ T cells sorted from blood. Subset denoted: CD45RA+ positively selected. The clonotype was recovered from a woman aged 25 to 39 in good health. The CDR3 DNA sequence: TGCGCCAGCACGCGCCTTTCTAGCGATTCGCCCCACGAGCAGTACTTC. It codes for CASTRLSSDSPHEQYF.